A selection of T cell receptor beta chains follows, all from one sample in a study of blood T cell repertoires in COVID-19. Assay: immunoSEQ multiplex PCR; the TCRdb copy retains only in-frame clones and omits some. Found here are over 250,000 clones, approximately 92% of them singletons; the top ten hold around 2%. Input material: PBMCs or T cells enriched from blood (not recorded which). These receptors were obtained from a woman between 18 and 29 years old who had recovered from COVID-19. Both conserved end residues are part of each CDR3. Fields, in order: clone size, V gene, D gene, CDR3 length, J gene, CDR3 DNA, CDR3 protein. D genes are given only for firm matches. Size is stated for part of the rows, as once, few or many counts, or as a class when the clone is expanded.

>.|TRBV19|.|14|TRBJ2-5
TGTGCCACCAGGGCCGTAGGACACTCAGAGACCCAGTACTTC
CATRAVGHSETQYF
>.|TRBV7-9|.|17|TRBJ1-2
TGTGCCAGCAGCTTAGGGTTGATCCAGGTTAACAACTATGGCTACACCTTC
CASSLGLIQVNNYGYTF
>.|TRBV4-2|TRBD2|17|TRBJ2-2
TGTGCCAGCAGCCAAGATCGGGGTAGCGGGGACCCCGGGGAGCTGTTTTTT
CASSQDRGSGDPGELFF
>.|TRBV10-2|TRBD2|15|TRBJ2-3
TGCGCCAGCAGTGAGTCGGGGCTAGCGGGGCAGAAATGGTATTTT
CASSESGLAGQKWYF
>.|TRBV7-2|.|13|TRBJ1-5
TGTGCCAGCAGCTTAGAATTCGGTCAGCCCCAGCATTTT
CASSLEFGQPQHF
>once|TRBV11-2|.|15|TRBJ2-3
TGTGCCAGCAGCTCGGGTACCTCTAGCACAGATACGCAGTATTTT
CASSSGTSSTDTQYF
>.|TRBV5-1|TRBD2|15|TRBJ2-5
TGCGCCAGCAGCTTTAATAGCGGGGGCGTAGAGACCCAGTACTTC
CASSFNSGGVETQYF
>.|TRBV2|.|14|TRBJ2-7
TGTGCCAGCAGAGAGACTAGGGTAGCCTACGAGCAGTACTTC
CASRETRVAYEQYF
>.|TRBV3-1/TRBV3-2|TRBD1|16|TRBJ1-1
TGTGCCAGCAGCCAAGCAGGGGGCAGTATGAACACTGAAGCTTTCTTT
CASSQAGGSMNTEAFF
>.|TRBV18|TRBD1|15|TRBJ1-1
TGTGCCAGCTCTCTCCCGGGACAGGGACTGGCTGAAGCTTTCTTT
CASSLPGQGLAEAFF
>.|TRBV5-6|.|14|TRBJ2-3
TGTGCCAGCAGCTTGTTCCCAGAAACAGATACGCAGTATTTT
CASSLFPETDTQYF
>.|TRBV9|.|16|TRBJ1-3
TGTGCCAGCAGCGTAGCTACCGGAGTTTCTGGAAACACCATATATTTT
CASSVATGVSGNTIYF
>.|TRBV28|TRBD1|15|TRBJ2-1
TGTGCCAGCAGTAGGGGACAGGGCAATTACAATGAGCAGTTCTTC
CASSRGQGNYNEQFF
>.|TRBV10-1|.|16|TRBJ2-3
TGCGCCAGCAGTGAGCGCGGGGTGGGTAGCACAGATACGCAGTATTTT
CASSERGVGSTDTQYF
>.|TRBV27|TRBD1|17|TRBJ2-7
TGTGCCAGCAGCTTTTCTAAAACTGGACAGGTACTCTACGAGCAGTACTTC
CASSFSKTGQVLYEQYF
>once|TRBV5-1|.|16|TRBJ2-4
TGCGCCAGCAGCCCCGGACTTGGGCTGGGGGCAGACATTCAGTACTTC
CASSPGLGLGADIQYF
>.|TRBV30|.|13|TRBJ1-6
TGTGCCTGGAGCGGAACAGGGAATTCACCCCTCCACTTT
CAWSGTGNSPLHF
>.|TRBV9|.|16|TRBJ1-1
TGTGCCAGCAGCGTAGGAGCGGAGATGATGAACACTGAAGCTTTCTTT
CASSVGAEMMNTEAFF
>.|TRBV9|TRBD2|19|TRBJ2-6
TGTGCCAGCAGCGTAGGTACGGGGGGAAAGGCATCTGGGGCCAACGTCCTGACTTTC
CASSVGTGGKASGANVLTF
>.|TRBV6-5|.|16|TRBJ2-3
TGTGCCAGCAGTTACAACCAGGCCGCCTTCACAGATACGCAGTATTTT
CASSYNQAAFTDTQYF
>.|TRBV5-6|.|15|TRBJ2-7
TGTGCCAGCAGCTTGAAACAGTTACCTTCTTACGAGCAGTACTTC
CASSLKQLPSYEQYF
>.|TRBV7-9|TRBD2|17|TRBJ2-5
TGTGCCAGCAGCTTCGGGACTAGCGGGTCCTCCGGGGAGACCCAGTACTTC
CASSFGTSGSSGETQYF
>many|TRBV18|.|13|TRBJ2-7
TGTGCCAGCTCATCCTCGAACTTCTTCGAGCAGTACTTC
CASSSSNFFEQYF
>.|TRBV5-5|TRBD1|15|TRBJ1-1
TGTGCCAGCAGCGGGGACAATACAGGGGGCACTGAAGCTTTCTTT
CASSGDNTGGTEAFF
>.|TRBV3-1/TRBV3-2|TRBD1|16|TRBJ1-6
TGTGCCAGCAGCCAACGTCAAGCTCAGGGGGCGCGTAACCTCCACTTT
CASSQRQAQGARNLHF
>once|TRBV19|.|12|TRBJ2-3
TGTGCCAGTATAGATCTGGGAGGTACGCAGTATTTT
CASIDLGGTQYF
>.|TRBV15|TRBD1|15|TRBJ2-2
TGTGCCACCAGCCAAGACAGGGTAGAGACCGGGGAGCTGTTTTTT
CATSQDRVETGELFF
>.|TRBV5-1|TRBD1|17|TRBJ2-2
TGCGCCAGCAGCTTGGGGACAGGGATCGGAAACACCGGGGAGCTGTTTTTT
CASSLGTGIGNTGELFF
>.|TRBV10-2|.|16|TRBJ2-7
TGCGCCAGCAAAGGGAAAGGGACATCTAGCTCCTACGAGCAGTACTTC
CASKGKGTSSSYEQYF
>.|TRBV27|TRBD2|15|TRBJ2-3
TGTGCCAGCAGTTTATCGCGGGGGGCGACAGATACGCAGTATTTT
CASSLSRGATDTQYF
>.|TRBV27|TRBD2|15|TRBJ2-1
TGTGCCAGCAGTTTAGCACCGGGGGGTCGTAATGAGCAGTTCTTC
CASSLAPGGRNEQFF
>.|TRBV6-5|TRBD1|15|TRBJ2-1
TGTGCCAGCACCAGGACAGGGGACGCTAACAATGAGCAGTTCTTC
CASTRTGDANNEQFF
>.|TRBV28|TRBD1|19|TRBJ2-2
TGTGCCAGCAGTTTATGGGAACCCGGGACAGGGGAAGGAACCGGGGAGCTGTTTTTT
CASSLWEPGTGEGTGELFF
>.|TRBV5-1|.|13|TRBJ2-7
TGCGCCAGCAGCTTGGTTCGGGGAGGCGAGCAGTACTTC
CASSLVRGGEQYF
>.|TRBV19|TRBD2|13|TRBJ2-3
TGTGCCAGTACTGAAGCGGGGGGGCATACGCAGTATTTT
CASTEAGGHTQYF
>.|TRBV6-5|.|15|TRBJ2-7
TGTGCCAGCAGTTACTCTGTAGGACAGAAGTACGAGCAGTACTTC
CASSYSVGQKYEQYF